Listed below are T cell receptor beta chains from one sample, sequenced in a study of blood T cell repertoires in COVID-19. Clones were sequenced by immunoSEQ multiplex PCR, and TCRdb holds only the in-frame ones, with some missing. This table holds about 480,000 clones, nearly 90% found once. The sample comprised peripheral blood. Receptor source: a man between 18 and 35 years old with COVID-19, enrolled during active disease. Each CDR3 is given with its conserved first and last residue. A D gene is named only where the DNA matches it firmly.

TRBJ2-7 15 TRBV6-5 TRBD2 TGTGCCAGCAGTACTAGCGGGAGGAGCTCCTACGAGCAGTACTTC CASSTSGRSSYEQYF
TRBJ2-7 15 TRBV10-3 TRBD2 TGTGCCATCAGAGAGAGCGGACTAGCTGGATACGAGCAGTACTTC CAIRESGLAGYEQYF
TRBJ1-6 17 TRBV3-1/TRBV3-2 TRBD1 TGTGCCAGCAGCCAACTCCCCGCCGGGACAGCTAATTCACCCCTCCACTTT CASSQLPAGTANSPLHF
TRBJ2-2 14 TRBV7-2 - TGTGCCAGCAGCCCAGGGGGGCGAACCGGGGAGCTGTTTTTT CASSPGGRTGELFF
TRBJ2-7 17 TRBV19 TRBD2 TGTGCCAGTAGTGCGACTAGCGGGAGGTACGCGGTCCACGAGCAGTACTTC CASSATSGRYAVHEQYF
TRBJ2-1 15 TRBV4-1 - TGCGCCAGCAGCCAAATAAGCGGGTTATACAATGAGCAGTTCTTC CASSQISGLYNEQFF
TRBJ1-4 11 TRBV6-5 - TGTGCCAGCAAGACAGTTGAAAAACTGTTTTTT CASKTVEKLFF
TRBJ2-7 12 TRBV7-9 - TGTGCCAGCAGACAGGGCGATGGCGAGCAGTACTTC CASRQGDGEQYF
TRBJ2-3 15 TRBV19 - TGTGCCAGTAGTCGACATGGAGCGGGCACAGATACGCAGTATTTT CASSRHGAGTDTQYF
TRBJ2-1 13 TRBV7-3 TRBD1 TGTGCCAGCAGCTCACTTCAGGGGGCCGTGCAGTTCTTC CASSSLQGAVQFF